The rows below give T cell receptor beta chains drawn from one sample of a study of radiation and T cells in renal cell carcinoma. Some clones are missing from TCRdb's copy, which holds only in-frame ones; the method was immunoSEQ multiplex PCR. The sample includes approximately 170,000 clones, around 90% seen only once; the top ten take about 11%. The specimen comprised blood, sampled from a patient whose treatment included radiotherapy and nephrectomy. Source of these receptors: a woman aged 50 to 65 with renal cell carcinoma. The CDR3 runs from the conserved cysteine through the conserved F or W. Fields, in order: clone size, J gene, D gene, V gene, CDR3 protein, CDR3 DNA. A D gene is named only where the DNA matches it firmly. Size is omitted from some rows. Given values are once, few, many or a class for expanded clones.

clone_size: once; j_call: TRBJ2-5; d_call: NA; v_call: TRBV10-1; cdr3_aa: CASSEGGTAYQETQYF; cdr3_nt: TGCGCCAGCAGTGAAGGAGGGACGGCGTACCAAGAGACCCAGTACTTC
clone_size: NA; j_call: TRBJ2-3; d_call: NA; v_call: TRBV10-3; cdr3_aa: CATSDVGGLGTQYF; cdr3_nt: TGTGCCACCTCAGATGTGGGGGGGCTAGGTACGCAGTATTTT
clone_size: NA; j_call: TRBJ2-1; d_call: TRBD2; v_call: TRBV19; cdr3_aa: CASSIALGRVGEQFF; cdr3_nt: TGTGCCAGTAGTATAGCCTTAGGGAGGGTAGGTGAGCAGTTCTTC
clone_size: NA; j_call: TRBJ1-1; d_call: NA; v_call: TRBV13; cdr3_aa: CASSWPPNENTEAFF; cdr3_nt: TGTGCCAGCAGCTGGCCCCCTAACGAAAACACTGAAGCTTTCTTT
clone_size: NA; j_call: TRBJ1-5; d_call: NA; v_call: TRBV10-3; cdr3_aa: CAIRGDSNQPQHF; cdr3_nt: TGTGCCATCAGGGGGGACTCCAATCAGCCCCAGCATTTT
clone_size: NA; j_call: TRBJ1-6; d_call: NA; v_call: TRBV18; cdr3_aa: CASSDVETNSPLHF; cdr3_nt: TGTGCCAGCTCAGATGTCGAGACTAATTCACCCCTCCACTTT
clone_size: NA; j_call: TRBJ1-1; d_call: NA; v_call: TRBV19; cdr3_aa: CASSIVHNPGSYTEAFF; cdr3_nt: TGTGCCAGTAGTATAGTCCATAACCCGGGTTCTTACACTGAAGCTTTCTTT
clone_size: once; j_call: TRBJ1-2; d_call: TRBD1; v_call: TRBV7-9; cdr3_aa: CASGRGTDPYGYTF; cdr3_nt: TGTGCCAGCGGTAGGGGGACAGACCCCTATGGCTACACCTTC
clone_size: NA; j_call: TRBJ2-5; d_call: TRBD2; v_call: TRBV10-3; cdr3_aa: CAISEAAGEVTQYF; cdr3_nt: TGTGCCATCTCGGAAGCAGCGGGGGAGGTGACCCAGTACTTC
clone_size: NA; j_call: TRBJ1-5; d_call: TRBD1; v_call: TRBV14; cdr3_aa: CASSHHSTNRGRNQPQHF; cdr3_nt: TGTGCCAGCAGCCATCATTCCACAAACAGGGGGCGCAATCAGCCCCAGCATTTT
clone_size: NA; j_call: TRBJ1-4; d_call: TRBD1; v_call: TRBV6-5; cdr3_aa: CASSYGTGGFEKLFF; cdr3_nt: TGTGCCAGCAGCTACGGGACAGGGGGATTTGAAAAACTGTTTTTT
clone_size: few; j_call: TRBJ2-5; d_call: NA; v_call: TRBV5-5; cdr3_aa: CASSLGVETQYF; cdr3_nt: TGTGCCAGCAGCTTAGGGGTGGAGACCCAGTACTTC
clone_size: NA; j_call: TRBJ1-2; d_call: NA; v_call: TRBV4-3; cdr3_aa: CASSQDTEGLGYTF; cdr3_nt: TGCGCCAGCAGCCAAGATACGGAGGGGCTTGGCTACACCTTC